Detailed here is one T cell receptor beta chain. Germline CDR1 SGDLS, CDR2 YYNGEE. CDR3 length: 15 residues. V was shortened by 4 bases and J by 7 bases, with 15 bases between the two germline ends. Under the authors' procedure: Estimation of nucleated cell counts was performed using reference gene primer amplification. Data came from immunoSEQ multiplex PCR; TCRdb stores just in-frame clones and leaves some out. D and trimming were read from the DNA, whereas the V and J calls and clone size are those reported in that table. The repertoire consists of under 250,000 clones, with 85% occurring once and the leading ten covering more than 4.5%. Those enrolled in Seattle joined during active infection and were followed longitudinally afterward. The sample comes from a study of blood T cell repertoires in COVID-19. Study context: The origin of the acute and convalescent COVID-19 samples was the United States, Italy and Spain.

The source material was peripheral blood. V gene TRBV9 combines with J gene TRBJ1-6; tentative D call: TRBD1 (6 bases). The origin of this receptor is a man aged 50 to 59 with COVID-19, enrolled during active disease. The DNA of the CDR3 is TGTGCCAGCAGCCCAACGGGACAACCAAATTCACCCCTCCACTTT. It is translated as CASSPTGQPNSPLHF.